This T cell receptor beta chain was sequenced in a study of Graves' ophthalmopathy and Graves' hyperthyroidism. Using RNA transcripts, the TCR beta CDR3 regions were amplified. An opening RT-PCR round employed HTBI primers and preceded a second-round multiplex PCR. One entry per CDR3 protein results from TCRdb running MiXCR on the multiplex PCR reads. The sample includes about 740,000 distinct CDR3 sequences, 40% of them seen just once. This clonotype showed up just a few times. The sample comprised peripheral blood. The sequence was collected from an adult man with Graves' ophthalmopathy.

For the CDR3, the DNA is TGCAGTGCTAAGGGACTTTCCGGGGAGCTGTTTTTT. Encoded protein: CSAKGLSGELFF. The chain has TRBV20-1 and TRBJ2-2, with D possibly matching TRBD2 (6 bases). This CDR3 contains 12 residues. Germline assignment: CDR1 DFQATT and CDR2 SNEGSKA (reference sequence). The germline V and J ends were trimmed by 4 bases and 6 bases, with 9 bases remaining between them.